Listed below are T cell receptor beta chains from one sample, sequenced in a study of T cell responses to AZD1222 COVID-19 vaccine. TCRdb keeps only in-frame clones here, not all; method: immunoSEQ multiplex PCR. The profile shows more than 150,000 clones, roughly 92% of them singletons. This material consisted of peripheral blood, taken on day 0 of AZD1222 vaccination. These receptors were obtained from an adult in good health. CDR3s include the opening cysteine and the closing phenylalanine or tryptophan. A D gene is named only where the DNA matches it firmly. Some rows mark clone size as missing; the rest say once, few, many or name a class of expanded clone.

V gene,CDR3 length,J gene,D gene,clone size,CDR3 protein,CDR3 DNA
TRBV7-2,16,TRBJ2-2,TRBD2,NA,CASSNWGGRGTGELFF,TGTGCCAGCAGCAACTGGGGGGGAAGGGGCACCGGGGAGCTGTTTTTT
TRBV6-2/TRBV6-3,14,TRBJ2-3,NA,NA,CASSYTSSKDTQYF,TGTGCCAGCAGTTACACGTCCTCTAAGGATACGCAGTATTTT
TRBV5-6,16,TRBJ1-6,NA,NA,CASSLGRGSLNSPLHF,TGTGCCAGCAGCCTCGGTCGGGGCTCTCTTAATTCACCCCTCCACTTT
TRBV5-1,15,TRBJ1-2,TRBD1,NA,CASSPGQGGIYGYTF,TGCGCCAGCAGCCCCGGACAGGGAGGGATCTATGGCTACACCTTC
TRBV30,14,TRBJ2-2,TRBD1,NA,CAWRAQGSTGELFF,TGTGCCTGGAGGGCACAGGGGAGCACCGGGGAGCTGTTTTTT
TRBV28,14,TRBJ1-5,NA,NA,CANTRGEGNQPQHF,TGTGCCAACACTCGGGGGGAAGGCAATCAGCCCCAGCATTTT
TRBV28,12,TRBJ1-1,NA,NA,CASAVGGTEAFF,TGTGCCAGCGCCGTGGGGGGGACTGAAGCTTTCTTT
TRBV3-1/TRBV3-2,17,TRBJ1-1,NA,NA,CASSQDDLGEGNTEAFF,TGTGCCAGCAGCCAAGATGATCTGGGGGAGGGGAACACTGAAGCTTTCTTT
TRBV6-2/TRBV6-3,14,TRBJ1-1,TRBD1,NA,CASSFDRDNTEAFF,TGTGCCAGCAGTTTTGACAGGGACAACACTGAAGCTTTCTTT
TRBV29-1,13,TRBJ1-4,TRBD1,NA,CSVRPGGEEKLFF,TGCAGCGTGCGACCAGGGGGGGAAGAAAAACTGTTTTTT
TRBV7-2,16,TRBJ2-5,TRBD2,NA,CASSSGELAAQETQYF,TGTGCCAGCAGCTCGGGGGAGCTAGCGGCTCAAGAGACCCAGTACTTC
TRBV19,16,TRBJ1-5,NA,once,CASSRAGGLSNQPQHF,TGTGCCAGTAGTCGAGCGGGGGGCTTAAGCAATCAGCCCCAGCATTTT
TRBV21-1,20,TRBJ2-7,NA,NA,CARLKGGQGANPTPRCEQYF,TGTGCCAGACTCAAAGGAGGGCAGGGGGCAAACCCTACCCCCCGTTGCGAGCAGTACTTC
TRBV12-5,13,TRBJ1-1,NA,NA,CASASQGYTEAFF,TGTGCTAGTGCCAGCCAGGGGTACACTGAAGCTTTCTTT
TRBV7-2,17,TRBJ2-1,TRBD2,NA,CASSLALGLAGVGEQFF,TGTGCCAGCAGCTTAGCGCTAGGGCTAGCGGGGGTAGGTGAGCAGTTCTTC
TRBV4-1,17,TRBJ1-2,TRBD1,NA,CASSHPRPRGTNYGYTF,TGCGCCAGCAGCCACCCGAGACCCAGGGGGACTAACTATGGCTACACCTTC
TRBV15,15,TRBJ1-2,NA,NA,CATSRDWMPAEGYTF,TGTGCCACCAGCAGAGATTGGATGCCCGCCGAGGGCTACACCTTC